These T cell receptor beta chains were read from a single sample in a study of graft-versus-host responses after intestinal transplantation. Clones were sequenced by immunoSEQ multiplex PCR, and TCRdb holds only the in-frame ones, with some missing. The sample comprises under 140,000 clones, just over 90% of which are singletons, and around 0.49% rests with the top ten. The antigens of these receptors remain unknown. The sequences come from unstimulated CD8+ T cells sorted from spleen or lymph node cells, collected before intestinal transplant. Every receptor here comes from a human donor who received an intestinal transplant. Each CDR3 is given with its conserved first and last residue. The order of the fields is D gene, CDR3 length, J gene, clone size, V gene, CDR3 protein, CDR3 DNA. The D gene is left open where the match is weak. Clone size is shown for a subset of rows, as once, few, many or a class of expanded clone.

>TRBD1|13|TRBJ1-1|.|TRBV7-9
CASSQGGGTEAFF
TGTGCCAGCAGCCAGGGGGGGGGCACTGAAGCTTTCTTT
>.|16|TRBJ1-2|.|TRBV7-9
CASSPLTGLLNYGYTF
TGTGCCAGCAGCCCCCTCACAGGGCTGCTAAACTATGGCTACACCTTC
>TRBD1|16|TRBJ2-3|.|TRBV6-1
CASSEDRVVGTDTQYF
TGTGCCAGCAGTGAGGACAGGGTCGTTGGGACAGATACGCAGTATTTT
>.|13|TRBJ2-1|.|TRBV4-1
CASSQLFDNEQFF
TGCGCCAGCAGCCAACTATTCGATAATGAGCAGTTCTTC
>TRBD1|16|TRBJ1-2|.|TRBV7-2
CASSQPVRDRGRGYTF
TGTGCCAGCAGCCAACCTGTCCGGGACAGGGGACGTGGCTACACCTTC
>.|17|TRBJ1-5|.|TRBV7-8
CASSLERPGTSNQPQHF
TGTGCCAGCAGCTTAGAACGGCCAGGTACGAGCAATCAGCCCCAGCATTTT
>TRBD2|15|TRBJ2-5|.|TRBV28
CASSPGGPSDETQYF
TGTGCCAGCAGCCCGGGGGGGCCTAGCGATGAGACCCAGTACTTC
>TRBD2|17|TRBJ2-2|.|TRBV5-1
CASSTAPRLADTGELFF
TGCGCCAGCAGTACTGCCCCCCGGCTAGCGGACACCGGGGAGCTGTTTTTT
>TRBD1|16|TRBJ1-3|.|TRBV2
CASRPAGGEGGNTIYF
TGTGCCAGCAGACCAGCAGGGGGGGAAGGCGGAAACACCATATATTTT
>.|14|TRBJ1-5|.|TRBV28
CASSQALYDQPQHF
TGTGCCAGCAGTCAGGCCCTTTATGATCAGCCCCAGCATTTT
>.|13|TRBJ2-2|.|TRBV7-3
CASSLGFAGELFF
TGTGCCAGCAGCTTAGGGTTCGCCGGGGAGCTGTTTTTT
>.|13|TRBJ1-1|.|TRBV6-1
CASSKDMNTEAFF
TGTGCCAGCAGCAAAGATATGAACACTGAAGCTTTCTTT
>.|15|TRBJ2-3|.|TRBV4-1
CASSQEGGFSDTQYF
TGCGCCAGCAGCCAAGAAGGGGGGTTTTCAGATACGCAGTATTTT
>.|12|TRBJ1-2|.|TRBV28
CASSFWGGGYTF
TGTGCCAGCAGTTTTTGGGGGGGTGGCTACACCTTC
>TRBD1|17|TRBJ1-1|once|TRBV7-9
CASSDRTGGTMNTEAFF
TGTGCCAGCAGTGACCGGACAGGGGGGACCATGAACACTGAAGCTTTCTTT
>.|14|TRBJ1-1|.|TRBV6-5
CASSYSSGPTEAFF
TGTGCCAGCAGTTACTCCTCCGGGCCAACTGAAGCTTTCTTT
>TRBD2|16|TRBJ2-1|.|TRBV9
CASTPRASGGNNEQFF
TGTGCCAGCACCCCCAGAGCTAGCGGGGGAAACAATGAGCAGTTCTTC
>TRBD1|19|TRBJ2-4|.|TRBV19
CASSIPSTGELAAKNIQYF
TGTGCCAGTAGTATCCCCTCGACAGGGGAGTTGGCAGCCAAAAACATTCAGTACTTC
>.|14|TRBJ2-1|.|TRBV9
CASSADPVLYEQFF
TGTGCCAGCAGCGCGGACCCGGTACTCTATGAGCAGTTCTTC
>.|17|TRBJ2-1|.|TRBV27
CASSSRTRITDYNEQFF
TGTGCCAGCAGTTCTCGGACCAGAATCACCGACTACAATGAGCAGTTCTTC
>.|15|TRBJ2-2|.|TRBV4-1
CASSQKGGNTGELFF
TGCGCCAGCAGCCAAAAGGGGGGAAACACCGGGGAGCTGTTTTTT
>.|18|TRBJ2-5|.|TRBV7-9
CASSFPPAPQETQETQYF
TGTGCCAGCAGCTTTCCCCCGGCACCGCAGGAGACTCAAGAGACCCAGTACTTC
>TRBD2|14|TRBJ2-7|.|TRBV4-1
CASSQGTSGYEQYF
TGCGCCAGCAGCCAAGGGACTAGCGGCTACGAGCAGTACTTC
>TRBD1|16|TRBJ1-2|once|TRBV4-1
CASDPGTGYPNYGYTF
TGCGCCAGCGACCCCGGGACAGGGTATCCTAACTATGGCTACACCTTC
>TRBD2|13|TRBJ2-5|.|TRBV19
CASSTSAQETQYF
TGTGCCAGTTCTACTAGCGCTCAAGAGACCCAGTACTTC
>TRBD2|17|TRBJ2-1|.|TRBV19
CASSIALSGSSYNEQFF
TGTGCCAGTAGTATAGCTTTGAGCGGGAGCTCCTACAATGAGCAGTTCTTC
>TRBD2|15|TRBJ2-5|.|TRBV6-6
CASSASASGQETQYF
TGTGCCAGCAGTGCCTCAGCTAGCGGGCAAGAGACCCAGTACTTC
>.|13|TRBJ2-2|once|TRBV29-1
CSAAGEGSGELFF
TGCAGCGCAGCAGGGGAGGGCTCCGGGGAGCTGTTTTTT
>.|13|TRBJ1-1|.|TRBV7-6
CASSFKGNTEAFF
TGTGCCAGCAGCTTTAAGGGGAACACTGAAGCTTTCTTT
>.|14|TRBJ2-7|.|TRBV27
CASSLGTASYEQYF
TGTGCCAGCAGTTTGGGAACGGCTTCCTACGAGCAGTACTTC
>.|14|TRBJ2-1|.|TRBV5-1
CASSPYRALNEQFF
TGCGCCAGCAGCCCCTACAGGGCCTTGAATGAGCAGTTCTTC
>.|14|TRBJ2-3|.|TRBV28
CASSFTHVGDTQYF
TGTGCCAGCAGTTTTACACATGTAGGGGATACGCAGTATTTT